Given below is one TCR beta chain in context. Time point noted: pretreatment peripheral blood. This record comes from a study of PD-L1 blockade in urothelial cancer. Turning to the study itself: Blood analysis took place 3 weeks (second dose) and 6 weeks after treatment start. T cells were recovered from blood samples at a median of 141,255.

Clones were read by immunoSEQ multiplex PCR, and TCRdb kept only the in-frame ones, dropping some. Here the sample spans tens of thousands of clones, roughly 87% being singletons. The CDR3 length is 14 residues. The germline V and J ends were trimmed by 3 bases and 2 bases, with 11 bases remaining between them. Germline V CDR1 and CDR2: MDHEN, SYDVKM. The chain is built from TRBV28 and TRBJ2-7; a possible D gene is TRBD2 (6 bases). The source was PBMCs, collected around atezolizumab (anti-PD-L1) treatment. The sequence was obtained from a woman in her sixties with urothelial cancer. The CDR3 nucleotides read TGTGCCAGCAGTTTGGGAGGTCCCCCCTACGAGCAGTACTTC. Amino acid sequence: CASSLGGPPYEQYF.